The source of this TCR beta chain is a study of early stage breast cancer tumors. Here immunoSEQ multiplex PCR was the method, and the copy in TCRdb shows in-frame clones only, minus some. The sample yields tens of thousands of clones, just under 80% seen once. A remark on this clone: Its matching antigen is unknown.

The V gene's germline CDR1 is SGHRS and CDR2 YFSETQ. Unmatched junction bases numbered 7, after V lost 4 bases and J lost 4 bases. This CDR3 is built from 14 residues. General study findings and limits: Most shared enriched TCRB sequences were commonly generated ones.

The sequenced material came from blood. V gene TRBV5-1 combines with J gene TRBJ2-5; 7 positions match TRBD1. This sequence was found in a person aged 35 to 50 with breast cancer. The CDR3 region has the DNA TGCGCCAGCAGCCCCCGGACAGGTGGAGAGACCCAGTACTTC. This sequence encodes CASSPRTGGETQYF. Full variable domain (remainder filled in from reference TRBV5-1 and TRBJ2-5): KAGVTQTPRYLIKTRGQQVTLSCSPISGHRSVSWYQQTPGQGLQFLFEYFSETQRNKGNFPGRFSGRQFSNSRSEMNVSTLELGDSALYLCASSPRTGGETQYFGPGTRLLVL.